This T cell receptor (beta chain) was sequenced for a study of vaccination effects on CD4 cells after COVID-19. Across the whole study: After the second dose, samples were taken at median day 72. Study-wide results and caveats: Among infection- and vaccine-induced clones, marked clonal contraction occurred late after vaccination.

To note about this clone: Its antigen is currently unknown.

With the ViraFEST assay, the study expanded antigen-specific CD4+ T cells using viral peptide pools, then sequenced them. Upon completion of about eleven days in culture, CD4+ T cells were isolated. The vaccine given was either BNT162b2 or mRNA-1273, in two doses. The germline V gene encodes CDR1 SGHRS and CDR2 YFSETQ. Trimming took 6 bases from V and 4 from J, leaving 16 bases between them. The CDR3 loop spans 14 amino acids. Assay: immunoSEQ multiplex PCR; the TCRdb copy retains only in-frame clones and omits some. The data show about 27,000 clones, about four fifths seen once. The material sequenced was CD4+ T cells from PBMCs cultured with HCoV-NL63 spike peptides, taken after COVID-19 vaccination. This receptor was obtained from a human donor who received a COVID-19 vaccine. Some clones in this sample may be carry-over from other donors' samples. The chain uses TRBV5-1 and TRBJ2-5; TRBD2 is a possible D gene (5 bases). CDR3 residues: CASKSSSGGETQYF. For the CDR3, the DNA is TGCGCCAGCAAATCCTCCTCAGGAGGAGAGACCCAGTACTTC.